This T cell receptor beta chain was captured in a study of shared clonotypes between healthy human individuals. Findings of the study overall: Rarefaction revealed incomplete sorted-subset sequencing despite large depth. In several donors, around 4.5% of naive CD4 clonotypes appeared in common.

Sequenced by immunoSEQ multiplex PCR; TCRdb stores in-frame clones only, minus some. The sample shows roughly 2.2 million clones, approximately 95% of them seen only once. Looked up from germline, CDR1 is SGHTA and CDR2 is FQGNSA. The CDR3 has 14 amino acids. V gave up 3 bases and J gave up 3 bases; unmatched junction bases: 4. Worth noting for this clone: Its antigen is as yet unknown. Other DNA sequences in this sample translate to the same CDR3.

Sequenced input: naive CD4+ T cells from PBMCs. Subset of the sample: CD45RA+ positively selected. The V gene is TRBV7-2, the J gene TRBJ2-5, with 7 bases fitting TRBD1. The sequence derives from a man aged 18 to 29 in good health. Some clones in this sample may be carry-over from other donors' samples. The CDR3 DNA follows: TGTGCCAGCAGCTTGAACAGGGGTGAAGAGACCCAGTACTTC. It specifies CASSLNRGEETQYF.